The 3 T cell receptor beta chains in this list originate from one sample, sequenced in a study of shared clonotypes between healthy human individuals. Profiling relied on immunoSEQ multiplex PCR, and the TCRdb table lists in-frame clones only, not all of them. Of approximately 840,000 clones listed, about 96% were seen once; the top ten hold 0.2% to 0.25%. CD45RO-negative, CCR7-positively selected cells formed the naive CD8 fraction, excluding terminally differentiated effector memory CD45RA+ cells. The sequencing sample was made of naive CD8+ T cells sorted from blood. The receptors stem from a man in his thirties or forties in good health.

V usage is TRBV28 and J usage is TRBJ2-4; 7 bases are a match to TRBD2. Losses at the gene ends were 11 bases for V and 0 bases for J; bases not matched to a gene: 4. The CDR3 is made up of 13 amino acids. Germline V gives CDR1 MDHEN, CDR2 SYDVKM. CDR3 nucleotide sequence: TGTGCCGGGGCGGGGGTAGCCAAAAACATTCAGTACTTC. Translating gives CAGAGVAKNIQYF. Full variable domain (outside the CDR3, taken from reference TRBV28 and TRBJ2-4): DVKVTQSSRYLVKRTGEKVFLECVQDMDHENMFWYRQDPGLGLRLIYFSYDVKMKEKGDIPEGYSVSREKKERFSLILESASTNQTSMYLCAGAGVAKNIQYFGAGTRLSVL.

This clone was counted once. The rearrangement uses TRBV7-6 and TRBJ2-5; 10 bases are a match to TRBD1. J was trimmed by 4 bases and V by 5 bases; bases with no gene match: 13. The CDR3 contains 17 residues. Per germline, CDR1 SGHVS and CDR2 FNYEAQ. Here the CDR3 reads CASSLRVRDRGGETQYF. CDR3 nucleotides: TGTGCCAGCAGCCTTAGAGTCCGGGACAGGGGTGGAGAGACCCAGTACTTC.

The chain is built from TRBV29-1 and TRBJ2-1; either TRBD1 or TRBD2 may fit D (5 bases each). V lost 6 bases, J lost 4 bases, and 16 bases lay in between. The V gene's germline CDR1 is SQVTM and CDR2 ANQGSEA. The CDR3 contains 14 residues. The CDR3 DNA reads TGCAGCGTGGGGTGGGGGAGAAATTACAATGAGCAGTTCTTC. Protein: CSVGWGRNYNEQFF.